The sequence of this TCR beta chain was determined in a study of cytomegalovirus exposure and HLA in healthy donors. Points from the study as a whole: A list of 150 to 200 TCR beta chains associated with cytomegalovirus was given. Three CMV-associated chains proved CMV antigen-specific in vitro.

It was the approximately 110-subject validation cohort, separate from the approximately 620-subject first cohort, to which the donors belonged. TCRdb keeps only in-frame clones here, not all; method: immunoSEQ multiplex PCR. Of 150,000 or so clones listed, 84% were seen once; the top ten hold roughly a tenth. A word on this clone: The antigen is not known.

Trimming stripped 0 bases from V and 7 bases from J, with 18 bases between. Germline assignment: CDR1 SGHKS and CDR2 YYEKEE (reference sequence). This CDR3 comprises 16 residues. This receptor was taken from a man aged 25-45 years in good health and CMV-seropositive. The chain is built from TRBV5-5 and TRBJ2-3, with D possibly TRBD1 on 5 matching bases. Sequencing input: PBMCs. Written as DNA, the CDR3 is TGTGCCAGCAGCTTGGAAGGCGGAGACAGCCAGAATACGCAGTATTTT. Its protein product is CASSLEGGDSQNTQYF.